Below are 22 T cell receptor beta chains sequenced from a single sample in a study of PD-1 blockade in classical Hodgkin lymphoma (dated by TCRdb to the early 2020s). Library construction relied on the immunoSEQ multiplex PCR assay. Drawn from immuneACCESS, this table holds only the in-frame rearrangements with V and J called that TCRdb kept. Clones are partly lost; checked studies trace under half to an unresolved V gene and leave the rest unexplained. This sample gives tens of thousands of clones in total; 85% to 90% of them show up just once. About 15% of the sample goes to the ten largest clones. The sample's time point label is to be understood as: cycle 4 day 1 (C4D1), after 5 to 7 weeks of nivolumab. All trial patients had relapsed after autologous stem cell transplantation, with cohorts A, B and C differing in prior brentuximab vedotin exposure. Sequencing used peripheral blood mononuclear cells (PBMCs), obtained before the fourth cycle of nivolumab. The source of these receptors is a human donor with classical Hodgkin lymphoma.

As concerns this clone: The junction differs from germline at one of its ends, possibly a read error. CDR3 nucleotides: TGTGCTAGCAGCCCCGGACTAGCGGGAGTCGAGCAGTACTTC. Amino acid sequence: CASSPGLAGVEQYF. The V gene is TRBV7-7, the J gene TRBJ2-7; 13 bases are a match to TRBD2. Germline V gene data show CDR1 as SSHAT and CDR2 as FNYEAQ (reference sequence). The CDR3 runs 14 residues. Supplemented by reference TRBV7-7 and TRBJ2-7, the full variable domain reads GAGVSQSPRYKVTKRGQDVTLRCDPISSHATLYWYQQALGQGPEFLTYFNYEAQPDKSGLPSDRFSAERPEGSISTLTIQRTEQRDSAMYRCASSPGLAGVEQYFGPGTRLTVT.

The chain carries TRBV5-1 and TRBJ1-1, with a weak D call TRBD1 (6 bases). The CDR3 sequence is 14 residues long. The germline V and J ends were trimmed by 3 bases and 1 base, with 10 bases remaining between them. Germline V lookup: CDR1 SGHRS, CDR2 YFSETQ. The DNA of the CDR3 is TGCGCCAGCAGCTCGAGGACAGCGAACACTGAAGCTTTCTTT. Protein product: CASSSRTANTEAFF.

This chain uses TRBV28 with TRBJ1-4; D may be TRBD1 (5 bases). V was trimmed by 5 bases and J by 6 bases, leaving 10 bases between them. Germline V gene data show CDR1 as MDHEN and CDR2 as SYDVKM. CDR3 length equals 13 residues. The DNA for the CDR3 is TGTGCCAGCAGTGAGGGGAGGGATGAAAAACTGTTTTTT. Residues: CASSEGRDEKLFF.

This clone occurred a few times. This rearrangement joins TRBV12-5 to TRBJ2-3; the match to TRBD2 covers 8 bases. This CDR3 is built from 14 residues. Germline CDR1 LGHNT, CDR2 FRNRAP. The junction had 6 bases not matched to a gene; V was cut back by 6 bases and J by 4 bases. CDR3 bases: TGTGCTAGTGGCCCGGGACTAGACGCAGATACGCAGTATTTT. Its protein is CASGPGLDADTQYF.

In its sample, this clone was seen a few times. The chain links TRBV7-3 to TRBJ1-1; 7 bases line up with TRBD1. J gave up 7 bases and V 5 bases, and 4 bases lay outside the gene matches. CDR1 is SGHTA and CDR2 is FQGTGA in the germline V gene. This CDR3 spans 12 amino acids. The CDR3 is CASSTGDSEAFF. As DNA, the CDR3 is TGTGCCAGCAGCACGGGGGACAGTGAAGCTTTCTTT.

This clone was seen a single time. V and J are TRBV5-1 and TRBJ2-1; the D gene is possibly TRBD2 (6 bases). V was shortened by 4 bases and J by 7 bases, with 15 bases between the two germline ends. CDR3 length equals 14 residues. The V gene's germline CDR1 is SGHRS and CDR2 YFSETQ. CDR3 amino acids: CASSLGGPGNEQFF. The CDR3 DNA reads TGCGCCAGCAGCCTAGGAGGGCCGGGGAATGAGCAGTTCTTC.

This clone is a singleton in its sample. V and J are TRBV7-9 and TRBJ2-7; D is ambiguous. V was shortened by 5 bases and J by 10 bases, with 18 bases between the two germline ends. CDR1 SEHNR and CDR2 FQNEAQ come from the germline V gene (reference sequence). The CDR3 runs 13 residues. The CDR3, as DNA: TGTGCCAGCAGCCCCCTGCCCGGAATTAACCAGTACTTC. As protein: CASSPLPGINQYF.

This clone occurred a few times. This chain joins TRBV11-3 and TRBJ2-7; perhaps TRBD1 as D (6 bases). V gave up 4 bases and J gave up 0 bases, with 19 bases separating them. Per germline, CDR1 SGHNT and CDR2 YENEEA. The CDR3 sequence is 17 residues long. This CDR3 reads CASSSLTDRTYSYEQYF. DNA for the CDR3: TGTGCCAGCAGCTCATTAACCGACAGGACTTACTCCTACGAGCAGTACTTC. The full variable domain, rest sourced from reference TRBV11-3 and TRBJ2-7, is EAGVVQSPRYKIIEKKQPVAFWCNPISGHNTLYWYLQNLGQGPELLIRYENEEAVDDSQLPKDRFSAERLKGVDSTLKIQPAELGDSAVYLCASSSLTDRTYSYEQYFGPGTRLTVT.

The chain joins TRBV11-3 to TRBJ2-6, with 7 nucleotides matching TRBD1. The CDR3 totals 15 residues. CDR1 and CDR2 from the germline V gene are SGHNT and YENEEA. V shed 4 bases and J 2 bases; nucleotides not matched to a gene: 2. The CDR3 DNA reads as TGTGCCAGCAGCTCCAGGGGGACTGGGGCCAACGTCCTGACTTTC. This encodes CASSSRGTGANVLTF.

The rearrangement uses TRBV27 and TRBJ1-6, with D tentatively TRBD1 (6 bases). V dropped 2 bases and J dropped 7 bases, with 15 bases sitting between them. This CDR3 contains 16 residues. Germline V gene sequence: CDR1 MNHEY, CDR2 SMNVEV (reference sequence). CDR3 protein: CASSLKTIQGNSPLHF. The CDR3 region has the DNA TGTGCCAGCAGTTTAAAGACCATCCAGGGGAATTCACCCCTCCACTTT.

The chain is built from TRBV7-3 and TRBJ2-5, with D uncertain. V lost 5 bases and J lost 2, with 9 bases in between. The CDR3 totals 13 residues. In germline, CDR1 is SGHTA, CDR2 FQGTGA. The CDR3 DNA follows: TGTGCCAGCAGCCCCAGCGTTCAAGAGACCCAGTACTTC. Amino acids: CASSPSVQETQYF.

This chain's CDR3 is CASSEKGFGELFF. CDR3 sequence (DNA): TGTGCCAGCAGTGAAAAGGGTTTCGGGGAGCTGTTTTTT. V usage is TRBV2 and J usage is TRBJ2-2; D remains ambiguous. This CDR3 is 13 amino acids long. Germline V gene lookup returns CDR1 SNHLY and CDR2 FYNNEI. Trimming removed 2 bases from V and 7 bases from J, with 8 bases in between.

This clone showed up just once. The rearrangement joins TRBV6-1 to TRBJ2-3; 7 bases map to TRBD1. Germline CDR1 is MNHNS and CDR2 is SASEGT. The CDR3 sequence is 13 residues long. V lost 7 bases and J lost 4; bases outside the gene matches: 5. CDR3 amino acids: CASTRGRSDTQYF. DNA of the CDR3: TGTGCCAGCACGAGGGGGCGGTCAGATACGCAGTATTTT.

The rearrangement links TRBV5-1 to TRBJ1-6; D not resolved. Looked up from germline, CDR1 is SGHRS and CDR2 is YFSETQ. V lost 0 bases and J lost 5, with 6 bases in between. This CDR3 is built from 14 residues. CDR3 loop: CASSLGADNSPLHF. The CDR3 bases are TGCGCCAGCAGCTTGGGGGCAGATAATTCACCCCTCCACTTT.

The chain recombines TRBV19 with TRBJ1-2; D is uncertain. The V end lost 2 bases, the J end lost 4 bases, and 5 bases lay between the germline ends. This CDR3 spans 12 amino acids. Germline V CDR1 and CDR2: LNHDA, SQIVND (reference sequence). CDR3 in DNA: TGTGCCAGTAGTATAAGGAGCTATGGCTACACCTTC. It translates to CASSIRSYGYTF.

The chain uses TRBV18 and TRBJ1-4, with 7 bases matching TRBD1. CDR1 and CDR2 (germline): KGHSH, LQKENI. CDR3 length equals 14 residues. The V gene end was trimmed by 6 bases and the J gene end by 5 bases; junction bases not matched to a gene: 6. CDR3 DNA: TGTGCCAGCTCCCTGACAGGGCGAAATGAAAAACTGTTTTTT. It is translated as CASSLTGRNEKLFF.

The rearrangement joins TRBV4-1 to TRBJ1-5, with D hard to call. Germline V CDR1 and CDR2: MGHRA, YSYEKL. The CDR3 extends over 17 amino acids. V was trimmed by 0 bases and J by 6 bases, leaving 18 bases between them. The CDR3 here is CASSQDIISLGPQPQHF. The CDR3 region has the DNA TGCGCCAGCAGCCAAGATATTATATCCCTCGGACCTCAGCCCCAGCATTTT.

The genes are TRBV28 and TRBJ2-1; unclear D gene. CDR3 length: 12 amino acids. Trimming took 6 bases from V and 9 from J, leaving 12 bases between them. The germline V gene encodes CDR1 MDHEN and CDR2 SYDVKM. CDR3 protein: CASSLSKGEQFF. As DNA, the CDR3 is TGTGCCAGCAGCCTCTCCAAAGGTGAGCAGTTCTTC.

The chain uses TRBV5-8 and TRBJ2-7; D not certain. CDR3 length: 17 residues. Germline CDR1 reads SGHTS; CDR2 reads YDEGEE. V lost 4 bases and J lost 4, with 24 bases in between. The CDR3 reads CASSGGVHGLTRYEQYF. CDR3 DNA: TGTGCCAGCAGCGGCGGAGTCCACGGCCTCACCCGTTACGAGCAGTACTTC.

The count of this clone is one. The chain combines TRBV6-5 with TRBJ2-1; D remains unclear. V lost 2 bases, J lost 6 bases, and 2 bases lay in between. There are 11 residues in the CDR3. The V gene's germline CDR1 is MNHEY and CDR2 SVGAGI. CDR3 sequence (DNA): TGTGCCAGCAGTTACGGCAATGAGCAGTTCTTC. It codes for CASSYGNEQFF.

The rearrangement joins TRBV12-2 to TRBJ2-7. TRBV12-2 is tagged as a pseudogene. This CDR3 is built from 13 residues. DNA for the CDR3: TGTGCAAGTCGGGACACTAGGTCCTACGAGCAGTACTTC. It is translated as CASRDTRSYEQYF.

The sample holds one count of this clone. The chain employs TRBV6-6 and TRBJ2-1; D unclear. Germline values: CDR1 MNHNY, CDR2 SVGAGI (reference sequence). There are 13 residues in the CDR3. V gave up 8 bases and J gave up 2 bases, with 10 bases separating them. Written as DNA, the CDR3 is TGTGCCAGCGGTACGTCTACCTACAATGAGCAGTTCTTC. It encodes CASGTSTYNEQFF.